The 21 T cell receptor beta chains in this list originate from one sample, sequenced in a study of cytomegalovirus exposure and HLA in healthy donors. This PCR relied on a set of 60 Vbeta primers and 13 Jbeta primers. Using immunoSEQ multiplex PCR, the repertoire was profiled, and TCRdb retains in-frame clones only, with some absent. This table holds roughly 100,000 clones, roughly 76% found once. The sequenced material came from PBMCs. The receptors stem from a man aged 35 to 55 in good health and CMV-seronegative.

This sequence joins TRBV4-2 and TRBJ2-3; possibly TRBD2 for D (6 bases). This CDR3 has 13 residues. The germline CDR1 and CDR2 sequences are LGHNA and YNFKEQ. Trimming removed 5 bases at V and 5 bases at J, with 11 bases between. The CDR3 coding sequence is TGTGCCAGCAGCTCCCCGGGAGTAGATACGCAGTATTTT. This encodes CASSSPGVDTQYF.

The rearrangement links TRBV19 to TRBJ1-3, with D tentatively TRBD1 (6 bases). The CDR3 consists of 23 residues. Trimming stripped 10 bases from V and 0 bases from J, with 40 bases between. The germline V gene has CDR1 LNHDA and CDR2 SQIVND (reference sequence). CDR3 DNA sequence: TGTGCCACCCAGATCCCCCGATCCCGGGACAAGGGGAAACCATCCCACTCTGGAAACACCATATATTTT. Its protein product is CATQIPRSRDKGKPSHSGNTIYF.

By share of the sample, this clone is medium-sized. The chain carries TRBV4-2 and TRBJ2-7, with 10 bases that match TRBD1. V trimming: 3 bases; J trimming: 2 bases; junction bases outside the gene matches: 1. CDR3 length: 14 amino acids. Germline V lookup: CDR1 LGHNA, CDR2 YNFKEQ. CDR3 sequence: CASSQGQGTYEQYF. The CDR3 nucleotides are TGTGCCAGCAGCCAGGGACAGGGGACCTACGAGCAGTACTTC.

This clone was picked up one time. The V call is TRBV7-8, the J call TRBJ2-1; 14 bases are a match to TRBD2. CDR3 length: 19 residues. The germline CDR1 and CDR2 sequences are SGHVS and FQNEAQ. V dropped 4 bases and J dropped 0; count of bases not matched to a gene: 8. Here the CDR3 DNA reads TGTGCCAGCAGCTGGGGACTAGCGGGGGTTCTGAGCTCCTACAATGAGCAGTTCTTC. Its protein is CASSWGLAGVLSSYNEQFF.

V is TRBV10-3 and J is TRBJ1-1; 7 nucleotides line up with TRBD1. Germline assignment: CDR1 ENHRY and CDR2 SYGVKD. With 9 bases clipped from V and 1 base from J, the junction kept 5 bases outside the gene matches. The CDR3 contains 13 residues. CDR3 loop: CAITGQRNTEAFF. CDR3 DNA sequence: TGTGCCATTACGGGACAGCGGAACACTGAAGCTTTCTTT.

The chain recombines TRBV19 with TRBJ2-5; D perhaps matches TRBD1 (6 bases). V was trimmed by 2 bases and J by 5 bases, leaving 12 bases between them. The CDR3 loop spans 14 amino acids. The germline V gene has CDR1 LNHDA and CDR2 SQIVND (reference sequence). The CDR3 spells CASSITGTSETQYF. CDR3 in DNA: TGTGCCAGTAGTATAACCGGGACAAGTGAGACCCAGTACTTC.

The DNA for the CDR3 is TGTGCCAGCAGGGGGACAGGGATGAACACCGGGGAGCTGTTTTTT. Translated, it gives CASRGTGMNTGELFF. The chain is built from TRBV6-5 and TRBJ2-2; 9 bases map to TRBD1. V lost 6 bases, J lost 1 base, and 3 bases stayed unmatched. Germline V gene data show CDR1 as MNHEY and CDR2 as SVGAGI. There are 15 residues in the CDR3.

The rearrangement uses TRBV25-1 and TRBJ1-2; 12 bases are shared with TRBD1. The CDR3 has 13 residues. J gave up 10 bases and V 6 bases, and 6 bases lay outside the gene matches. Germline V CDR1 and CDR2: MGHDK, SYGVNS. The CDR3 sequence: CASSTGQGAVYTF. The CDR3 nucleotides read TGTGCCAGCAGCACGGGACAGGGGGCGGTCTACACCTTC.

The chain is built from TRBV2 and TRBJ2-7; a weak D match, TRBD2 (6 bases). The CDR3 has 10 amino acids. Germline V gene lookup returns CDR1 SNHLY and CDR2 FYNNEI. This CDR3 is CAVGGYEQYV. The CDR3 nucleotides read TGTGCAGTCGGGGGTTACGAGCAGTACGTC.

The chain joins TRBV7-9 to TRBJ1-4, with 8 bases matching TRBD1. This CDR3 has 12 residues. J gave up 14 bases and V 5 bases, and 7 bases lay outside the gene matches. Germline lookup yields CDR1 SEHNR and CDR2 FQNEAQ (reference sequence). The CDR3 DNA reads as TGTGCCAGCAGCGCCCGACAGGGGCCTCTGTTTTTT. This encodes CASSARQGPLFF.

This clone was picked up one time. The chain employs TRBV6-5 and TRBJ1-1; D might be TRBD1 (5 bases). The CDR3 length is 14 residues. Germline CDR1 reads MNHEY; CDR2 reads SVGAGI. V lost 2 bases and J 2 bases, leaving 9 bases between the germline ends. In DNA, the CDR3 is TGTGCCAGCAGTTACCAAGACAGCAACACTGAAGCTTTCTTT. Residues: CASSYQDSNTEAFF.

V gene TRBV29-1 combines with J gene TRBJ1-1; TRBD1 might be the D (5 bases). The V and J ends lost 7 bases and 5 bases respectively, with 14 bases between them. Germline CDR1 and CDR2: SQVTM and ANQGSEA. CDR3 size: 12 residues. CDR3 sequence: CSGIREGTEAFF. The CDR3 nucleotides read TGCAGCGGAATCAGGGAGGGGACTGAAGCTTTCTTT.

The chain has TRBV6-5 and TRBJ2-4; 8 nucleotides agree with TRBD1. V was pared by 6 bases and J by 0 bases, with 4 bases of the junction left unmatched. The germline gives CDR1 MNHEY, CDR2 SVGAGI. There are 15 residues in the CDR3. The CDR3 coding sequence is TGTGCCAGCAGCGGACAGGGACTAGCCAAAAACATTCAGTACTTC. Translated: CASSGQGLAKNIQYF.

The chain has TRBV11-2 and TRBJ2-1, with D tentatively TRBD1 (5 bases). Trimming took 1 base from V and 2 from J, leaving 9 bases between them. The germline CDR1 and CDR2 sequences are SGHAT and FQNNGV. This CDR3 contains 15 residues. In nucleotides, the CDR3 is TGTGCCAGCAGCTTAGTGGGGCAGGCCTACAATGAGCAGTTCTTC. Encoded protein: CASSLVGQAYNEQFF.

The genes are TRBV11-3 and TRBJ2-5; tentatively, D is TRBD1 (7 bases). V lost 4 bases to trimming and J lost 0 bases, with 9 bases between them. Germline CDR1 and CDR2: SGHNT and YENEEA. This CDR3 comprises 14 residues. As DNA, the CDR3 is TGTGCCAGCAGCTCAGGGGGGTACCAAGAGACCCAGTACTTC. This translates into CASSSGGYQETQYF.

This clone was counted a single time. This chain connects TRBV19 to TRBJ1-2; D remains unclear. Germline V gene lookup returns CDR1 LNHDA and CDR2 SQIVND (reference sequence). The CDR3 has 13 residues. The V and J ends lost 7 bases and 4 bases respectively, with 13 bases between them. The DNA of the CDR3 is TGTGCCAGTAATCCTGACACCTTCTATGGCTACACCTTC. Amino acid sequence: CASNPDTFYGYTF.

V and J are TRBV9 and TRBJ2-1, with 12 bases lining up with TRBD2. The junction had 9 bases not matched to a gene; V was cut back by 4 bases and J by 7 bases. The germline V gene has CDR1 SGDLS and CDR2 YYNGEE. This CDR3 region has 16 residues. The CDR3 is CASSPHGLAGQNEQFF. The CDR3 DNA reads as TGTGCCAGCAGCCCCCACGGACTAGCGGGGCAAAATGAGCAGTTCTTC.

The chain recombines TRBV5-1 with TRBJ1-5; a weak D match, TRBD1 (5 bases). The germline CDR1 and CDR2 sequences are SGHRS and YFSETQ. With 2 bases removed from V and 7 bases from J, the gap between germline ends came to 13 bases. CDR3 length: 14 amino acids. The CDR3, as DNA: TGCGCCAGCAGCTTTGGGGGGGACGGCCAGCCCCAGCATTTT. Protein product: CASSFGGDGQPQHF.

The chain combines TRBV11-3 with TRBJ2-2; weak D call: TRBD1 (5 bases). The CDR3 has 15 residues. CDR1 SGHNT and CDR2 YENEEA come from the germline V gene. Trimming cost V 6 bases and J 4 bases, with 15 bases left between them. The CDR3 coding sequence is TGTGCCAGCAGATACCTGGTGGGGCCCACCGGGGAGCTGTTTTTT. As protein: CASRYLVGPTGELFF.

This chain connects TRBV5-4 to TRBJ2-7; 10 nucleotides align to TRBD2. Germline loops: CDR1 SGHNT, CDR2 YYREEE (reference sequence). The CDR3 consists of 19 residues. Trimming took 0 bases from V and 0 from J; bases not matched to a gene: 12. CDR3 amino acids: CASSLGALAGVPSSYEQYF. The CDR3 DNA sequence: TGTGCCAGCAGCTTGGGAGCCCTAGCGGGGGTCCCGAGCTCCTACGAGCAGTACTTC.

V gene TRBV19 combines with J gene TRBJ1-6; 7 bases are a match to TRBD1. V lost 8 bases and J lost 4; bases outside the gene matches: 2. This CDR3 comprises 13 residues. CDR1 is LNHDA, CDR2 SQIVND, per germline (reference sequence). The CDR3 sequence: CASVGQYNSPLHF. The CDR3 DNA follows: TGTGCCAGTGTGGGACAGTATAATTCACCCCTCCACTTT.